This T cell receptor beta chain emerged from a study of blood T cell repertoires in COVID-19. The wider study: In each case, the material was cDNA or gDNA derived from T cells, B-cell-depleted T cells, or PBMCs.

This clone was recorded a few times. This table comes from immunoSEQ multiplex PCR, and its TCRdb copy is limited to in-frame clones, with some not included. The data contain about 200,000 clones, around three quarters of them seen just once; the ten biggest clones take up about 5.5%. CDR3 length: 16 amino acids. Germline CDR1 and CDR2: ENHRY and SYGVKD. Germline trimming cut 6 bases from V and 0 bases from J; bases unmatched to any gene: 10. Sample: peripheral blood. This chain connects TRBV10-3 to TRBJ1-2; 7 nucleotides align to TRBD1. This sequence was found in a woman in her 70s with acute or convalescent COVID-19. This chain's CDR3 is CAISAGQDLANYGYTF. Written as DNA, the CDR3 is TGTGCCATCAGCGCCGGACAGGACCTCGCTAACTATGGCTACACCTTC.